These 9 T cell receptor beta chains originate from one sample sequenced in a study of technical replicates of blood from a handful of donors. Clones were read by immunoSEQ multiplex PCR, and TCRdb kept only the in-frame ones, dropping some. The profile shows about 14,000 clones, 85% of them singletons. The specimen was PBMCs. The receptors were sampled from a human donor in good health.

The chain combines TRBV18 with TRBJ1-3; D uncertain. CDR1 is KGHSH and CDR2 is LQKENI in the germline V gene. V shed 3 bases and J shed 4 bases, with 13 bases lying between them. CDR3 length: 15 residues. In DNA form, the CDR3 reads TGTGCCAGCTCACCCGAAATGGTAGCGGGAAACACCATATATTTT. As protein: CASSPEMVAGNTIYF.

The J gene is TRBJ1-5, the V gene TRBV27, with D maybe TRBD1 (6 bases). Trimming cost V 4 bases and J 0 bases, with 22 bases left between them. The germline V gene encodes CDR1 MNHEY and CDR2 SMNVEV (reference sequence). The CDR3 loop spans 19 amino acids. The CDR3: CASSSSPGQGYYSNQPQHF. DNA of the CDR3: TGTGCCAGCAGTTCTAGCCCGGGTCAGGGGTATTATAGCAATCAGCCCCAGCATTTT.

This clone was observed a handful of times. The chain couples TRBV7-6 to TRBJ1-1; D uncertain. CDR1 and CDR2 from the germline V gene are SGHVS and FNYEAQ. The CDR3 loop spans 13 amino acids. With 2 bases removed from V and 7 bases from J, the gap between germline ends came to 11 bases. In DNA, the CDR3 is TGTGCCAGCAGCTTACGGTCGGGAGATGAAGCTTTCTTT. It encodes CASSLRSGDEAFF. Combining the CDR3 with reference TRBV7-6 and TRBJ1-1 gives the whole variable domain GAGVSQSPRYKVTKRGQDVALRCDPISGHVSLYWYRQALGQGPEFLTYFNYEAQQDKSGLPNDRFSAERPEGSISTLTIQRTEQRDSAMYRCASSLRSGDEAFFGQGTRLTVV.

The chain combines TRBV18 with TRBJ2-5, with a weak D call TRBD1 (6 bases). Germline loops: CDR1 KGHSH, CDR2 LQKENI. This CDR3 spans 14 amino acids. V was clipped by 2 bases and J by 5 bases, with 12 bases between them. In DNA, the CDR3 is TGTGCCAGCTCACCAGGAGTGAGGGGGGAGACCCAGTACTTC. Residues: CASSPGVRGETQYF.

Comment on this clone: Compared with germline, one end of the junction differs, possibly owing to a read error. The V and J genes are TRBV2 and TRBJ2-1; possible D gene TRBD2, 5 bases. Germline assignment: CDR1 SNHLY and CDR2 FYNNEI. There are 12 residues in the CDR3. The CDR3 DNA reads TGTGCCAGCAGACCTGACTACATTGAGCAGTTCTTC. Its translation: CASRPDYIEQFF. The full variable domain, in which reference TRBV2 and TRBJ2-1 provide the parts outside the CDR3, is EPEVTQTPSHQVTQMGQEVILRCVPISNHLYFYWYRQILGQKVEFLVSFYNNEISEKSEIFDDQFSVERPDGSNFTLKIRSTKLEDSAMYFCASRPDYIEQFFGPGTRLTVL.

The CDR3 protein is CASYSTASGSTDTQYF. The CDR3 DNA sequence: TGTGCCAGCTATTCGACGGCTAGCGGGAGCACAGATACGCAGTATTTT. The chain combines TRBV28 with TRBJ2-3, with 8 bases aligning to TRBD2. Trimming at V came to 8 bases and at J to 0 bases, leaving 10 bases not matched to a gene. Germline V gene sequence: CDR1 MDHEN, CDR2 SYDVKM. The CDR3 extends over 16 amino acids.

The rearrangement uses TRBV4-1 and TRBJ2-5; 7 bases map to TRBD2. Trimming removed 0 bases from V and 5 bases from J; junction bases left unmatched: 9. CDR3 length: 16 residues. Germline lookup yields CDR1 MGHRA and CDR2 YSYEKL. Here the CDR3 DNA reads TGCGCCAGCAGCCAAGACGGCGCGGGAGCGGGGGAGACCCAGTACTTC. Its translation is CASSQDGAGAGETQYF.

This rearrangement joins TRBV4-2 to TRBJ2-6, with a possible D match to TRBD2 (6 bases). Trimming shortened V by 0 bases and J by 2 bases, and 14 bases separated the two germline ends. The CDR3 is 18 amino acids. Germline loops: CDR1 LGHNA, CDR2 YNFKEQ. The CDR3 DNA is TGTGCCAGCAGCCAAGATGAAGGAGGGTTGGCTGGGGCCAACGTCCTGACTTTC. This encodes CASSQDEGGLAGANVLTF.

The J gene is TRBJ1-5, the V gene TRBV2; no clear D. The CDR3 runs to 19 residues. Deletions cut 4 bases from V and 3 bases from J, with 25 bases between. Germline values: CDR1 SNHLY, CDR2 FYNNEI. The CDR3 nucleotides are TGTGCCAGCAGTGGGCGGCGGTCTTCCGCTGGAGCGGTCAATCAGCCCCAGCATTTT. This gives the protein CASSGRRSSAGAVNQPQHF.